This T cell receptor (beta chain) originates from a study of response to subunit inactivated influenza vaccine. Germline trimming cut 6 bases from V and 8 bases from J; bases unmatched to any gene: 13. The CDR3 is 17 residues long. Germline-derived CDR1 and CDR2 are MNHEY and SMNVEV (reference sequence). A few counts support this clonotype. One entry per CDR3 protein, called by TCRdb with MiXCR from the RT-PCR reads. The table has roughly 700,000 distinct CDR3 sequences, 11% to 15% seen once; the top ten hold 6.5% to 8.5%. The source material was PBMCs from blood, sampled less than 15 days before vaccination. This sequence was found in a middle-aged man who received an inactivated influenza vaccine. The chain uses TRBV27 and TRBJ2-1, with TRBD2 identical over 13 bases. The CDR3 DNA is TGTGCCAGCAGCCCTGGGACTAGCGGGATTCGGGGTGATGAGCAGTTCTTC. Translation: CASSPGTSGIRGDEQFF.